The 21 T cell receptor beta chains below were found in one sample sequenced in a study of radiotherapy plus CTLA-4 blockade in lung cancer. Only in-frame clones appear in the TCRdb table, and some are missing; sequencing was by immunoSEQ multiplex PCR. The sample yields about 39,000 clones, 60% to 80% seen once. This specimen consisted of peripheral blood, obtained from a patient treated with radiotherapy plus ipilimumab. These TCRs come from a human donor with non-small cell lung cancer that progressed on radiotherapy plus ipilimumab.

The chain joins TRBV11-1 to TRBJ1-2; 10 bases match TRBD1. V shed 5 bases, J shed 4 bases, and the junction held 4 bases outside the gene matches. Germline assignment: CDR1 SGHAT and CDR2 FQDESV (reference sequence). This CDR3 comprises 14 residues. CDR3 loop: CASSQGQGIYGYTF. CDR3 sequence (DNA): TGTGCCAGCAGCCAGGGACAGGGGATCTATGGCTACACCTTC.

The V call is TRBV2, the J call TRBJ1-2; a weak D match, TRBD1 (5 bases). Germline CDR1 SNHLY, CDR2 FYNNEI. The CDR3 loop spans 14 amino acids. Trimming took 3 bases from V and 4 from J, leaving 12 bases between them. For the CDR3, the DNA is TGTGCCAGCAGTGATGGGGCAGGGTCCTATGGCTACACCTTC. Amino acid sequence: CASSDGAGSYGYTF.

This rearrangement joins TRBV14 to TRBJ2-3, with D unresolved. This CDR3 has 14 residues. Germline V gene lookup returns CDR1 SGHDN and CDR2 FVKESK. V was shortened by 6 bases and J by 2 bases, with 12 bases between the two germline ends. The CDR3 nucleotides are TGTGCCAGCAGGGGCTGGCAGACCACAGATACGCAGTATTTT. This encodes CASRGWQTTDTQYF.

V usage is TRBV5-1 and J usage is TRBJ1-4; 9 bases fit TRBD1. The V gene's germline CDR1 is SGHRS and CDR2 YFSETQ. V was pared by 4 bases and J by 8 bases, with 9 bases of the junction left unmatched. CDR3 size: 15 residues. The CDR3 sequence is CASSILQGAGEKLFF. The DNA for the CDR3 is TGCGCCAGCAGCATTTTACAGGGGGCCGGGGAAAAACTGTTTTTT.

This clone has more than one count but fewer than ten. The rearrangement joins TRBV9 to TRBJ2-6; 10 bases fit TRBD1. CDR3 length: 19 amino acids. The germline V gene encodes CDR1 SGDLS and CDR2 YYNGEE. V gave up 4 bases and J gave up 2 bases; unmatched junction bases: 12. The CDR3: CASSSTWGDRGTGANVLTF. The DNA of the CDR3 is TGTGCCAGCAGCTCAACCTGGGGGGACAGGGGTACTGGGGCCAACGTCCTGACTTTC.

The chain links TRBV27 to TRBJ2-1; tentatively, D is TRBD2 (6 bases). The ends were cut back, 7 bases at V and 3 bases at J, with 16 bases in the middle. The length of the CDR3 is 15 residues. Germline CDR1 is MNHEY and CDR2 is SMNVEV (reference sequence). CDR3 sequence (DNA): TGTGCCAGCATTGGGGATTCCGGGGGCTACAATGAGCAGTTCTTC. Translating gives CASIGDSGGYNEQFF.

This chain links TRBV7-8 with TRBJ2-1; TRBD2 agrees at 8 bases. The CDR3 runs to 17 residues. The germline V gene has CDR1 SGHVS and CDR2 FQNEAQ. Trimming removed 4 bases from V and 6 bases from J; junction bases left unmatched: 14. This chain's CDR3 is CASSSARGGWEGNEQFF. CDR3 bases: TGTGCCAGCAGCTCCGCCCGGGGGGGCTGGGAAGGCAATGAGCAGTTCTTC.

The chain is built from TRBV7-9 and TRBJ2-1; perhaps TRBD2 as D (7 bases). From germline, CDR1 is SEHNR and CDR2 FQNEAQ (reference sequence). The CDR3 contains 15 residues. Between the trimmed V and J ends, which lost 0 bases and 6 bases, there was a span of 12 bases. The CDR3 here is CASSLAGGPSNEQFF. The CDR3 coding sequence is TGTGCCAGCAGCTTAGCGGGGGGGCCCTCCAATGAGCAGTTCTTC.

The rearrangement joins TRBV5-1 to TRBJ2-2; a weak D match, TRBD1 (6 bases). Per germline, CDR1 SGHRS and CDR2 YFSETQ. The CDR3 has 16 amino acids. Trimming removed 1 base from V and 11 bases from J, with 21 bases in between. In nucleotides, the CDR3 is TGCGCCAGCAGCTTGAGGCAGGGGAGATCCCGGATTGAGCTGTTTTTT. This translates into CASSLRQGRSRIELFF.

The chain couples TRBV4-2 to TRBJ1-1; D is unclear. Trimming took off 1 base at V and 0 bases at J, with 6 bases between the two ends. Germline CDR1 reads LGHNA; CDR2 reads YNFKEQ. The CDR3 is 14 residues long. The CDR3 coding sequence is TGTGCCAGCAGCCAAGTCACGGTGAACACTGAAGCTTTCTTT. It encodes CASSQVTVNTEAFF.

There are a few counts of this clone. This sequence joins TRBV4-2 and TRBJ2-7; 10 nucleotides align to TRBD2. The CDR3 runs 15 residues. J gave up 4 bases and V 5 bases, and 8 bases lay outside the gene matches. Per germline, CDR1 LGHNA and CDR2 YNFKEQ. In DNA form, the CDR3 reads TGTGCCAGCAGCTCCCAGTCTAGCGGGGGATACGAGCAGTACTTC. This translates into CASSSQSSGGYEQYF.

The chain uses TRBV2 and TRBJ1-1; TRBD1 matches at 8 bases. Germline V gene sequence: CDR1 SNHLY, CDR2 FYNNEI. J gave up 5 bases and V 6 bases, and 8 bases lay outside the gene matches. CDR3 length: 14 amino acids. This CDR3 is CASRDRAGGTEAFF. The DNA for the CDR3 is TGTGCCAGCAGGGACAGGGCCGGCGGGACTGAAGCTTTCTTT.

The chain employs TRBV5-1 and TRBJ2-7, with D possibly matching TRBD1 (6 bases). V lost 0 bases to trimming and J lost 0 bases, with 10 bases between them. CDR3 length: 15 amino acids. From germline, CDR1 is SGHRS and CDR2 YFSETQ. The DNA for the CDR3 is TGCGCCAGCAGCTTGGGATTGGACAGCTCCTACGAGCAGTACTTC. It yields the protein CASSLGLDSSYEQYF.

Only one count was recorded for this clone. The rearrangement links TRBV6-1 to TRBJ2-7; D might be TRBD1 (6 bases). There are 15 residues in the CDR3. CDR1 and CDR2 (germline): MNHNS, SASEGT. The V and J ends lost 0 bases and 4 bases respectively, with 13 bases between them. CDR3 nucleotide sequence: TGTGCCAGCAGTGAAGCAGCTTCCCAGGGGTACGAGCAGTACTTC. This codes for CASSEAASQGYEQYF.

The chain has TRBV5-5 and TRBJ2-3; 9 bases align to TRBD1. Germline CDR1 reads SGHKS; CDR2 reads YYEKEE (reference sequence). The CDR3 is 14 amino acids. The J segment lost 1 base and the V segment lost 3 bases, leaving 0 bases of the junction unmatched. The CDR3 reads CASSWDRGTDTQYF. The CDR3 nucleotides read TGTGCCAGCAGCTGGGACAGGGGCACAGATACGCAGTATTTT. The variable domain in full, completed from reference TRBV5-5 and TRBJ2-3, reads DAGVTQSPTHLIKTRGQQVTLRCSPISGHKSVSWYQQVLGQGPQFIFQYYEKEERGRGNFPDRFSARQFPNYSSELNVNALLLGDSALYLCASSWDRGTDTQYFGPGTRLTVL.

This clone was seen a few times. The rearrangement links TRBV6-5 to TRBJ1-2; possibly TRBD1 for D (5 bases). Germline-derived CDR1 and CDR2 are MNHEY and SVGAGI. This CDR3 contains 11 residues. Trimming took off 5 bases at V and 5 bases at J, with 6 bases between the two ends. Here the CDR3 DNA reads TGTGCCAGCAGTCCAGGGTATGGCTACACCTTC. Translating it yields CASSPGYGYTF.

This chain uses TRBV4-1 with TRBJ1-5; TRBD1 agrees at 7 bases. After removal of 4 bases from V and 6 bases from J, the junction contained 12 bases not matched to a gene. This CDR3 is 16 amino acids long. CDR1 and CDR2 from the germline V gene are MGHRA and YSYEKL. The CDR3 coding sequence is TGCGCCAGCAGCCCCACGATCGTCAGGGGGATTCAGCCCCAGCATTTT. Protein product: CASSPTIVRGIQPQHF.

The V and J genes are TRBV9 and TRBJ2-7; 7 bases fit TRBD2. With 2 bases clipped from V and 3 bases from J, the junction kept 8 bases outside the gene matches. Per germline, CDR1 SGDLS and CDR2 YYNGEE. This CDR3 contains 15 residues. CDR3 region: CASSVRGDHIYEQYF. CDR3 coding DNA: TGTGCCAGCAGCGTTCGGGGGGATCATATCTACGAGCAGTACTTC.

The CDR3 here is CASSDAGYNSPLHF. The CDR3, as DNA: TGTGCCAGCAGTGACGCAGGCTATAATTCACCCCTCCACTTT. The chain combines TRBV6-1 with TRBJ1-6, with D unresolved. Germline V lookup: CDR1 MNHNS, CDR2 SASEGT. V lost 3 bases and J 3 bases, leaving 6 bases between the germline ends. The length of the CDR3 is 14 residues.

In this sample, this clone turned up a few times. This rearrangement joins TRBV6-5 to TRBJ2-5; 8 bases are a match to TRBD1. CDR1 MNHEY and CDR2 SVGAGI come from the germline V gene. CDR3 size: 15 residues. Germline trimming cut 6 bases from V and 4 bases from J; bases unmatched to any gene: 10. This chain's CDR3 is CASRRWPGGRETQYF. The CDR3 DNA is TGTGCCAGCAGACGGTGGCCAGGGGGCCGAGAGACCCAGTACTTC.

In its sample, this clone was seen a few times. The chain uses TRBV11-2 and TRBJ1-1, with D possibly matching TRBD1 (6 bases). V shed 1 base and J shed 4 bases, with 10 bases lying between them. Germline CDR1 is SGHAT and CDR2 is FQNNGV. This CDR3 contains 14 residues. Here the CDR3 reads CASSLAGGVTEAFF. Written as DNA, the CDR3 is TGTGCCAGCAGCTTAGCTGGGGGCGTCACTGAAGCTTTCTTT.